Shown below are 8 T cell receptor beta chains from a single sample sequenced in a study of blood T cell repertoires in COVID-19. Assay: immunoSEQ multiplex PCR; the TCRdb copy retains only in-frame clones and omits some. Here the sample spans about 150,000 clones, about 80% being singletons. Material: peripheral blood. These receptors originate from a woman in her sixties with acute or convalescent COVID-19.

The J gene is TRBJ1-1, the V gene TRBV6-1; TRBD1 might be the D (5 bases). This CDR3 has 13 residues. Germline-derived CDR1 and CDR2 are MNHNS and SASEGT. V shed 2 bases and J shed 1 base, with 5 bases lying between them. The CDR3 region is CASSEQGNTEAFF. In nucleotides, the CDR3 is TGTGCCAGCAGTGAACAGGGGAACACTGAAGCTTTCTTT.

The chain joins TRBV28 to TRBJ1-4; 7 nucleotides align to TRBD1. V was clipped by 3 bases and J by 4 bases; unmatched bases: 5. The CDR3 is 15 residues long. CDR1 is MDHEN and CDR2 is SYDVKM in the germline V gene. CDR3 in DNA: TGTGCCAGCAGTTTGGCCGGACAGGTTAATGAAAAACTGTTTTTT. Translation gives CASSLAGQVNEKLFF.

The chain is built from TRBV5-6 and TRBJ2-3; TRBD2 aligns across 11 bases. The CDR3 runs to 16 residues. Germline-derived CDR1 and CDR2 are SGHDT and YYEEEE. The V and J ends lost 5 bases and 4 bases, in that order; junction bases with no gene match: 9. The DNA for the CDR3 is TGTGCCAGCAGTCCGTGGGATAGCGGGGGGGCAGATACGCAGTATTTT. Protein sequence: CASSPWDSGGADTQYF.

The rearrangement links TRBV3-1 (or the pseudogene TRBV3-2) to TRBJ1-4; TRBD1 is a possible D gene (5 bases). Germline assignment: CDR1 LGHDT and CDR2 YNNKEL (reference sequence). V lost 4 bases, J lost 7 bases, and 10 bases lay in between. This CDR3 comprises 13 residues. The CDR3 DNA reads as TGTGCCAGCAGCCCCTTCGACAGTGAAAAACTGTTTTTT. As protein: CASSPFDSEKLFF.

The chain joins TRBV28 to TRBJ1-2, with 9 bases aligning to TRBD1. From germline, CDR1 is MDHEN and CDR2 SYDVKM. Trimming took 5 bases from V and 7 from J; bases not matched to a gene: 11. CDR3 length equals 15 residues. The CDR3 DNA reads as TGTGCCAGCAGTCTTAACCGGGACAGGGCTTCTGGCTACACCTTC. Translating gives CASSLNRDRASGYTF.

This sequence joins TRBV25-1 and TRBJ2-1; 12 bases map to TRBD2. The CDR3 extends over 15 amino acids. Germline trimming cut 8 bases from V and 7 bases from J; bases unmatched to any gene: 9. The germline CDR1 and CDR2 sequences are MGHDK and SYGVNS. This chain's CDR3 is CASRWTSGVANEQFF. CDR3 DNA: TGTGCCAGCCGATGGACTAGCGGGGTGGCAAATGAGCAGTTCTTC.

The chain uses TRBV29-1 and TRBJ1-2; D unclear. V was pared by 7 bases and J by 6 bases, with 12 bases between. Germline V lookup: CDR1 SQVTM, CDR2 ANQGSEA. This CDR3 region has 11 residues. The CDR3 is CSARAGDGYTF. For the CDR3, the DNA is TGCAGCGCGAGGGCCGGGGATGGCTACACCTTC. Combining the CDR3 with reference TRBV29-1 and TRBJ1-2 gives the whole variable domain SAVISQKPSRDICQRGTSLTIQCQVDSQVTMMFWYRQQPGQSLTLIATANQGSEATYESGFVIDKFPISRPNLTFSTLTVSNMSPEDSSIYLCSARAGDGYTFGSGTRLTVV.

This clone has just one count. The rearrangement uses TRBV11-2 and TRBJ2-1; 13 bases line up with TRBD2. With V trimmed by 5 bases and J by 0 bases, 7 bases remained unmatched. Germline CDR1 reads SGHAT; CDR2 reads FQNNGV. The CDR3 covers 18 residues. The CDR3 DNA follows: TGTGCCAGCAGCCAGACTAGCGGGGGGCAGAGCTCCTACAATGAGCAGTTCTTC. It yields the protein CASSQTSGGQSSYNEQFF.